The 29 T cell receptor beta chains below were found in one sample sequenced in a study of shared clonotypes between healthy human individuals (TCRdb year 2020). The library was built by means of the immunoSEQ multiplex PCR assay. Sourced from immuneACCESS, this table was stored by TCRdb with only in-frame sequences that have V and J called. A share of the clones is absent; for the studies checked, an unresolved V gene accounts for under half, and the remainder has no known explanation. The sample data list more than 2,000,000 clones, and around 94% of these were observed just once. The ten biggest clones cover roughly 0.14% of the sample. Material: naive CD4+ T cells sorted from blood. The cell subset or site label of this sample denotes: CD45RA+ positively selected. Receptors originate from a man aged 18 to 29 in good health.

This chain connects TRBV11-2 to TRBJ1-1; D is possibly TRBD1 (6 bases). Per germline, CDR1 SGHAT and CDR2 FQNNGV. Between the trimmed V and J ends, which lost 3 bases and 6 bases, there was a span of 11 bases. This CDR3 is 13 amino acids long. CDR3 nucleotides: TGTGCCAGCAGCTTTCAGGGGAGGGCTGAAGCTTTCTTT. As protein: CASSFQGRAEAFF.

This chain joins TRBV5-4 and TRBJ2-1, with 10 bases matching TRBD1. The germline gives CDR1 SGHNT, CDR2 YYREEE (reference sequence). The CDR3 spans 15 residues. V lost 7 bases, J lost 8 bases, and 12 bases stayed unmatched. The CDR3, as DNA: TGTGCCAGCTCGCCGGGACAGGGGTCTTACGATGAGCAGTTCTTC. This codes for CASSPGQGSYDEQFF.

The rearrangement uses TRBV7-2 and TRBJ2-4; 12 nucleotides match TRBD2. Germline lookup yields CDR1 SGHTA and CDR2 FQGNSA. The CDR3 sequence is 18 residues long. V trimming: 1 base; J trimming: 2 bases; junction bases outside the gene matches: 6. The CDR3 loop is CASSLGVLAGGPKNIQYF. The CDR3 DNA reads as TGTGCCAGCAGCTTAGGGGTACTAGCGGGAGGTCCCAAAAACATTCAGTACTTC.

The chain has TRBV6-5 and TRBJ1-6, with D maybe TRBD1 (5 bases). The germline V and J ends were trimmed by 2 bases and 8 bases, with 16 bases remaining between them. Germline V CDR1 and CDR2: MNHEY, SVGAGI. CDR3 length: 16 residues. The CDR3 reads CASSYRQTEGHSPLHF. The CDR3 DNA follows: TGTGCCAGCAGTTACCGTCAAACGGAGGGGCATTCACCCCTCCACTTT.

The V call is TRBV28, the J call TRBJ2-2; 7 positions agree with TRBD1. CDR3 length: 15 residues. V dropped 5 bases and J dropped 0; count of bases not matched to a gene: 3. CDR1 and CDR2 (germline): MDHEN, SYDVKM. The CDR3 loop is CASSRGTANTGELFF. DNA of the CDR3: TGTGCCAGCAGTCGAGGGACAGCGAACACCGGGGAGCTGTTTTTT.

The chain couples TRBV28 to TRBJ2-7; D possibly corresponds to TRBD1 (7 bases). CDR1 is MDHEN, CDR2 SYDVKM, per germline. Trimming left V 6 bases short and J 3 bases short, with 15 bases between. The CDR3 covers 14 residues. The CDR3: CASRTPGGNYEQYF. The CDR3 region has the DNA TGTGCCAGCAGAACCCCAGGGGGGAACTACGAGCAGTACTTC.

The DNA of the CDR3 is TGTGCCAGCAGATTAGGGACGGCCGGGGAGCTGTTTTTT. Its translation: CASRLGTAGELFF. The chain joins TRBV6-5 to TRBJ2-2; either TRBD1 or TRBD2 may supply D (5 bases each). V shed 6 bases and J shed 6 bases, with 11 bases lying between them. The CDR3 is 13 residues long. The germline V gene encodes CDR1 MNHEY and CDR2 SVGAGI.

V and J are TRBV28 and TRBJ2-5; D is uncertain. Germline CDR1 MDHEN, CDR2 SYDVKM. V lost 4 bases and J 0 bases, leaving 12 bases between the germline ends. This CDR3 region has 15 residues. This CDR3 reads CASSSQHKYQETQYF. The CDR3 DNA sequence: TGTGCCAGCAGTTCACAGCACAAGTACCAAGAGACCCAGTACTTC.

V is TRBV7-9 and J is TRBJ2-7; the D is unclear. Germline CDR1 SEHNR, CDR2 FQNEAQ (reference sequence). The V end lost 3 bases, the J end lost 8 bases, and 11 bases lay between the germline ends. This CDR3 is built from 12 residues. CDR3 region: CASSLGSQKQYF. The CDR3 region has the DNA TGTGCCAGCAGCTTGGGCAGCCAAAAGCAGTACTTC.

The CDR3 loop reads CASSLRQGLTGANVLTF. DNA for the CDR3: TGTGCCAGCAGCTTACGCCAGGGTCTGACCGGGGCCAACGTCCTGACTTTC. The chain joins TRBV7-2 to TRBJ2-6; possible D gene TRBD1, 5 bases. CDR1 and CDR2 (germline): SGHTA, FQGNSA. The CDR3 has 17 amino acids. V lost 2 bases and J lost 4, with 15 bases in between.

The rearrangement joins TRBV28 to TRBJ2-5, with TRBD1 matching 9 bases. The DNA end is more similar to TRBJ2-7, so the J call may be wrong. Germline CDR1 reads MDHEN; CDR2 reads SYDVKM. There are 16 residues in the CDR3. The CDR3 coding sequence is TGTGCCAGCAGCCGTCCGGGACAGGGAAATTCCTACGAGCAGTACTTC. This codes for CASSRPGQGNSYEQYF.

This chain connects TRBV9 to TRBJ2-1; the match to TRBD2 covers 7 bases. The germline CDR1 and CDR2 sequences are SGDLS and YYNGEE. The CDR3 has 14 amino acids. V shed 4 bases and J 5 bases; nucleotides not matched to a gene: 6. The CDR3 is CASSSGTGNNEQFF. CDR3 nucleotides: TGTGCCAGCAGCAGCGGGACTGGGAACAATGAGCAGTTCTTC.

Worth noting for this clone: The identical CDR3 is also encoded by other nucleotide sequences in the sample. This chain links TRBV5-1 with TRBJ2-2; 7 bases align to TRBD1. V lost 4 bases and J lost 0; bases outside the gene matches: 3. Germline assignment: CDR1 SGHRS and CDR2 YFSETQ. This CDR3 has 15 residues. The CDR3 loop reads CASSRGTANTGELFF. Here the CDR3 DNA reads TGCGCCAGCAGCCGTGGGACAGCGAACACCGGGGAGCTGTTTTTT.

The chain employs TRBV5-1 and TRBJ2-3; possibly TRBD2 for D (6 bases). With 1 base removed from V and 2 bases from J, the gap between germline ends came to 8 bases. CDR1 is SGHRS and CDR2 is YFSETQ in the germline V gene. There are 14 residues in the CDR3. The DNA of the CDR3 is TGCGCCAGCAGCTTGATGGACTACACAGATACGCAGTATTTT. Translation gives CASSLMDYTDTQYF.

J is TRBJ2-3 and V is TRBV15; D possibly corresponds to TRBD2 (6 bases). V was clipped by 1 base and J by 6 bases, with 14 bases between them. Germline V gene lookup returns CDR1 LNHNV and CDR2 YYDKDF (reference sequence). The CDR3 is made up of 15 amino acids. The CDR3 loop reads CATSRVEGRVDTQYF. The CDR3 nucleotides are TGTGCCACCAGCAGAGTGGAGGGCCGTGTTGATACGCAGTATTTT.

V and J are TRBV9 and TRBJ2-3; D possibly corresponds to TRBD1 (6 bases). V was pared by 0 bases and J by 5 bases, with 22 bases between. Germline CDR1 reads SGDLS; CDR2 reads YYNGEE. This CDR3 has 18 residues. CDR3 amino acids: CASSVAPTIRTAGDTQYF. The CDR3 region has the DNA TGTGCCAGCAGCGTAGCACCGACCATTAGGACAGCAGGAGATACGCAGTATTTT.

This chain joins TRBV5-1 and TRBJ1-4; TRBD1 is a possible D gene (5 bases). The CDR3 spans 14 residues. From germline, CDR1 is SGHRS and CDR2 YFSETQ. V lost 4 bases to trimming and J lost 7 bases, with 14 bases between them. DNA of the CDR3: TGCGCCAGCAGCCCGGGGGGAGTCGGTGAAAAACTGTTTTTT. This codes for CASSPGGVGEKLFF.

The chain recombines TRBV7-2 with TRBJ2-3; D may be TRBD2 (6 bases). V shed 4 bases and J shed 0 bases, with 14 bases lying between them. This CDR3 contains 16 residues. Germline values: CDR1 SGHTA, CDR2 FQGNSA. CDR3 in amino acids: CASSSVAGTSTDTQYF. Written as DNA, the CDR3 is TGTGCCAGCAGCTCCGTCGCGGGAACTAGCACAGATACGCAGTATTTT.

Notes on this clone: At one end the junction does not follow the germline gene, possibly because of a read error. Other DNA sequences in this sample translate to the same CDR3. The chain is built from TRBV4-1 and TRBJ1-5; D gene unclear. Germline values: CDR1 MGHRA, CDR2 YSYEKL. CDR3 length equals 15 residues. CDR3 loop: CASSQDWRTNQPQHF. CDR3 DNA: TGCGCCAGTAGCCAAGATTGGCGGACCAATCAGCCCCAGCATTTT.

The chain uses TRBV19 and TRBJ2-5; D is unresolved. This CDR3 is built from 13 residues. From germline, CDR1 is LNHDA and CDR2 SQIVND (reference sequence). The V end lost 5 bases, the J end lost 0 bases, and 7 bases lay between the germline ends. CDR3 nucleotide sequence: TGTGCCAGTAGTGCCAGGAACCAAGAGACCCAGTACTTC. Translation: CASSARNQETQYF. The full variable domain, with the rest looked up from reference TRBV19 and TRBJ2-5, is DGGITQSPKYLFRKEGQNVTLSCEQNLNHDAMYWYRQDPGQGLRLIYYSQIVNDFQKGDIAEGYSVSREKKESFPLTVTSAQKNPTAFYLCASSARNQETQYFGPGTRLLVL.

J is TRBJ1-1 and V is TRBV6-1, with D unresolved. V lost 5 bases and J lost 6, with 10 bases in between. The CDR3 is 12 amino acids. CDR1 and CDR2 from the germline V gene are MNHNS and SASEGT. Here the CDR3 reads CASSHVLAEAFF. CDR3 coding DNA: TGTGCCAGCAGTCACGTTCTCGCTGAAGCTTTCTTT.

The CDR3 reads CASRVNGQGEIMETQYF. CDR3 DNA sequence: TGCGCCAGCAGAGTAAATGGACAGGGCGAGATTATGGAGACCCAGTACTTC. The gene calls are TRBV5-1 and TRBJ2-5, with 8 positions matching TRBD1. The CDR3 is made up of 17 amino acids. From germline, CDR1 is SGHRS and CDR2 YFSETQ. J lost 5 bases, V lost 5 bases, and 17 bases had no gene match.

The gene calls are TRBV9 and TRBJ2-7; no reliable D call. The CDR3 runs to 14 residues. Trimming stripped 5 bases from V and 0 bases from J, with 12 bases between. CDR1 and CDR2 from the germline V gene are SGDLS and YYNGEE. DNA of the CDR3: TGTGCCAGCAGTTATTCGTGGATCTCCTACGAGCAGTACTTC. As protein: CASSYSWISYEQYF.

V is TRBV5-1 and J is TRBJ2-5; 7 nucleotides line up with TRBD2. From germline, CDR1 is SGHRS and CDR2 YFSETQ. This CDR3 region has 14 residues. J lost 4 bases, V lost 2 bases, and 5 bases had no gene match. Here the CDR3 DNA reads TGCGCCAGCAGCTTCAAAGGGGAGGGAGAGACCCAGTACTTC. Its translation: CASSFKGEGETQYF.

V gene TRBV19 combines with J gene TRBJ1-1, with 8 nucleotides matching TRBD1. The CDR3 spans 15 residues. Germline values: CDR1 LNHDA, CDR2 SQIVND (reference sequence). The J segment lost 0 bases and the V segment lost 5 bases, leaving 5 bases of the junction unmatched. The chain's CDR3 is CASSEGRGLNTEAFF. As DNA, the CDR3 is TGTGCCAGTAGTGAGGGCAGGGGGCTGAACACTGAAGCTTTCTTT.

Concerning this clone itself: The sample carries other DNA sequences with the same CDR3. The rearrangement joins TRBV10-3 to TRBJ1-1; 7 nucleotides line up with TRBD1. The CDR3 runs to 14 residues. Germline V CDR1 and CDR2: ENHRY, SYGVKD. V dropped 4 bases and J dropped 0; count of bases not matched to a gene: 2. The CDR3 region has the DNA TGTGCCATCAGTGGACAGGGTATGAACACTGAAGCTTTCTTT. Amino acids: CAISGQGMNTEAFF.

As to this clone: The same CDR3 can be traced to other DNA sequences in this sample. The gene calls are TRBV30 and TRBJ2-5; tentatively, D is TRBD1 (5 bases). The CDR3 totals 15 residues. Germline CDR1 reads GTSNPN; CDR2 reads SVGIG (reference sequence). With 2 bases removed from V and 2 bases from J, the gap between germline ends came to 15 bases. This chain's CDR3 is CAWSSGQGRQETQYF. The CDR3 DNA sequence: TGTGCCTGGAGTAGTGGCCAGGGCCGACAAGAGACCCAGTACTTC.

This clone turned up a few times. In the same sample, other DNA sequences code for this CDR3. This chain's CDR3 is CASSIARGEKLFF. The CDR3 nucleotides are TGTGCCAGTAGTATCGCACGGGGTGAAAAACTGTTTTTT. The V gene is TRBV19, the J gene TRBJ1-4; no firm D call. CDR1 LNHDA and CDR2 SQIVND come from the germline V gene (reference sequence). This CDR3 comprises 13 residues. The V gene lost 3 bases and the J gene lost 7 bases, with 9 bases spanning the gap.

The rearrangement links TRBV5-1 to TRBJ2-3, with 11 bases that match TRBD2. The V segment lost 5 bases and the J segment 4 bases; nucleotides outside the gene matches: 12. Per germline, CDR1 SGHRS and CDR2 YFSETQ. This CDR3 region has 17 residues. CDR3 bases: TGCGCCAGCAGTCCTCCCGTAGCGGGGGGGCCCTCAGATACGCAGTATTTT. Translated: CASSPPVAGGPSDTQYF.